The 14 T cell receptor beta chains given below trace back to one sample, sequenced in a study of T cell responses to AZD1222 COVID-19 vaccine. The data were produced by immunoSEQ multiplex PCR, yet TCRdb's version contains in-frame clones alone and is incomplete. This table has 95,000 or so clones, about 89% appearing once. The material sequenced was peripheral blood, taken on day 0 of AZD1222 vaccination. Receptors were obtained from an adult in good health.

The V and J genes are TRBV28 and TRBJ2-2; maybe TRBD2 (6 bases). V shed 7 bases and J shed 9 bases, with 9 bases lying between them. This CDR3 has 11 residues. The germline V gene has CDR1 MDHEN and CDR2 SYDVKM. The CDR3 DNA follows: TGTGCCAGCACCCGCGGGAGGGAGCTGTTTTTT. Protein product: CASTRGRELFF.

The V gene is TRBV30, the J gene TRBJ2-2; no definite D call. The CDR3 is made up of 13 amino acids. V lost 7 bases and J lost 6, with 15 bases in between. Germline V gene lookup returns CDR1 GTSNPN and CDR2 SVGIG (reference sequence). CDR3 region: CASRLLAPGELFF. The CDR3 DNA reads TGTGCCTCCCGACTTCTGGCTCCCGGGGAGCTGTTTTTT. The variable domain in full, with the rest retrieved from reference TRBV30 and TRBJ2-2, is SQTIHQWPATLVQPVGSPLSLECTVEGTSNPNLYWYRQAAGRGLQLLFYSVGIGQISSEVPQNLSASRPQDRQFILSSKKLLLSDSGFYLCASRLLAPGELFFGEGSRLTVL.

V usage is TRBV27 and J usage is TRBJ1-2; tentative D call: TRBD1 (5 bases). The CDR3 extends over 14 amino acids. Trimming took off 2 bases at V and 4 bases at J, with 11 bases between the two ends. CDR1 is MNHEY, CDR2 SMNVEV, per germline (reference sequence). The CDR3 DNA sequence: TGTGCCAGCAGTTTAGGGGGAATCCCCTATGGCTACACCTTC. Protein: CASSLGGIPYGYTF.

The V call is TRBV7-2, the J call TRBJ1-3; D gene ambiguous. The germline gives CDR1 SGHTA, CDR2 FQGNSA. This CDR3 is built from 15 residues. Trimming shortened V by 7 bases and J by 2 bases, and 15 bases separated the two germline ends. The CDR3 region is CASTLRDTAGNTIYF. CDR3 nucleotides: TGTGCCAGCACCCTGAGGGATACGGCTGGAAACACCATATATTTT.

This chain joins TRBV4-1 and TRBJ1-5; D uncertain. Trimming removed 2 bases from V and 7 bases from J, with 15 bases in between. CDR1 and CDR2 from the germline V gene are MGHRA and YSYEKL. The CDR3 contains 15 residues. CDR3 loop: CASSQRGLSGQPQHF. CDR3 nucleotide sequence: TGCGCCAGCAGCCAACGGGGTTTGTCAGGACAGCCCCAGCATTTT.

The rearrangement joins TRBV19 to TRBJ2-2, with D hard to call. The V end lost 7 bases, the J end lost 1 base, and 13 bases lay between the germline ends. This CDR3 has 15 amino acids. CDR1 is LNHDA, CDR2 SQIVND, per germline (reference sequence). The CDR3 sequence: CASISIGRNTGELFF. CDR3 bases: TGTGCCAGTATCTCTATTGGACGGAACACCGGGGAGCTGTTTTTT.

The V call is TRBV9, the J call TRBJ2-1; 7 nucleotides agree with TRBD2. The CDR3 spans 15 residues. The V segment lost 3 bases and the J segment 3 bases; nucleotides outside the gene matches: 6. Germline CDR1 is SGDLS and CDR2 is YYNGEE. CDR3 residues: CASSASGAYYNEQFF. The CDR3 bases are TGTGCCAGCAGCGCGAGCGGGGCTTACTACAATGAGCAGTTCTTC.

The CDR3 is CATSTGDIQGEPQHF. Written as DNA, the CDR3 is TGTGCCACCAGCACAGGGGACATCCAGGGGGAGCCCCAGCATTTT. The genes are TRBV15 and TRBJ1-5; 7 bases match TRBD1. Germline CDR1 LNHNV, CDR2 YYDKDF (reference sequence). Trimming took 4 bases from V and 8 from J; bases not matched to a gene: 11. CDR3 length equals 15 residues.

This chain links TRBV7-6 with TRBJ1-1; 8 nucleotides match TRBD1. This CDR3 region has 14 residues. The ends lost 2 bases at V and 4 bases at J; junction bases unmatched: 3. Germline loops: CDR1 SGHVS, CDR2 FNYEAQ. CDR3 DNA: TGTGCCAGCAGCTTAACGACAGGGGTCACTGAAGCTTTCTTT. Its translation: CASSLTTGVTEAFF.

The CDR3 DNA reads as TGTGCCAGCAGTCCCGCGGGCCGGCAGCCCCAGCATTTT. Amino acids: CASSPAGRQPQHF. V and J are TRBV6-5 and TRBJ1-5, with D unclear. The V gene's germline CDR1 is MNHEY and CDR2 SVGAGI. V was pared by 5 bases and J by 7 bases, with 12 bases between. The CDR3 is 13 amino acids.

This chain connects TRBV5-1 to TRBJ1-6, with TRBD1 matching over 9 bases. CDR3 length equals 14 residues. Germline CDR1 and CDR2: SGHRS and YFSETQ. Trimming at V came to 4 bases and at J to 10 bases, leaving 6 bases not matched to a gene. CDR3 DNA: TGCGCCAGCAGCGAACAGGGGGCAGGATCACCCCTCCACTTT. Encoded protein: CASSEQGAGSPLHF. Full variable domain (missing parts from reference TRBV5-1 and TRBJ1-6): KAGVTQTPRYLIKTRGQQVTLSCSPISGHRSVSWYQQTPGQGLQFLFEYFSETQRNKGNFPGRFSGRQFSNSRSEMNVSTLELGDSALYLCASSEQGAGSPLHFGNGTRLTVT.

The chain recombines TRBV5-4 with TRBJ2-4; D gene uncertain. This CDR3 has 14 amino acids. V was cut by 1 base and J by 8 bases, with 13 bases left in between. Germline CDR1 is SGHNT and CDR2 is YYREEE (reference sequence). In nucleotides, the CDR3 is TGTGCCAGCAGCTTGTATGGGGTGGATCACATTCAGTACTTC. It yields the protein CASSLYGVDHIQYF.

This clone was detected a few times. The genes are TRBV5-4 and TRBJ1-1; D might be TRBD1 (6 bases). The CDR3 runs to 14 residues. Germline CDR1 SGHNT, CDR2 YYREEE (reference sequence). V lost 5 bases, J lost 11 bases, and 22 bases lay in between. CDR3: CASRLEVGGREAFF. The CDR3, as DNA: TGTGCCAGCAGACTAGAAGTCGGGGGGCGGGAGGCTTTCTTT.

V usage is TRBV3-1 (or the pseudogene TRBV3-2) and J usage is TRBJ2-3; 11 positions match TRBD2. Germline CDR1 LGHDT, CDR2 YNNKEL (reference sequence). The CDR3 has 16 amino acids. V lost 4 bases to trimming and J lost 5 bases; unmatched junction nucleotides: 8. CDR3 nucleotides: TGTGCCAGCAGCCGATTAGCGGGGGGGCCCGGAGATACGCAGTATTTT. It yields the protein CASSRLAGGPGDTQYF.